This T cell receptor beta chain is drawn from a study of beta chain features in type 1 diabetes. Only one heparinised blood draw was taken per donor, and its volume averaged about 116 mL. Populations obtained by sorting all exceeded 95% purity. Investigators reverse transcribed all isolated RNA, so they sequenced expressed TCRB transcripts. Some clones are missing from TCRdb's copy, which holds only in-frame ones; the method was immunoSEQ multiplex PCR. Among roughly 230,000 clones listed, 9% to 10% were seen once. A word on this clone: Antigen unknown.

Study findings and constraints: Type 1 diabetes patients showed fewer insertions and more deletions at VDJ junctions. A closer apparent resemblance between naive, central memory and Treg TCRB repertoires was seen in patients than in healthy donors.

V dropped 2 bases and J dropped 7 bases, with 16 bases sitting between them. Germline V gene lookup returns CDR1 LNHDA and CDR2 SQIVND (reference sequence). The CDR3 totals 15 residues. The sample comprised naive CD4+ T cells from blood. The rearrangement links TRBV19 to TRBJ2-3; unclear D gene. The sequence was obtained from a woman aged 18-35 years in good health. Here the CDR3 DNA reads TGTGCCAGTAGTATATCGCCCGAGGCTACCCATACGCAGTATTTT. Its translation: CASSISPEATHTQYF.